The T cell receptor beta chain described here comes from a study of PD-L1 blockade in urothelial cancer. Overall study context: Twenty-five of 29 patients were males with bladder-origin urothelial cancer. Counts from blood samples showed a median of roughly 150,000 T cells. Study conclusions and caveats: Below-median pretreatment blood TCR clonality was associated with improved progression-free and overall survival.

The germline gives CDR1 SSHAT, CDR2 FNYEAQ (reference sequence). The germline V and J ends were trimmed by 1 base and 4 bases, with 8 bases remaining between them. There are 13 residues in the CDR3. Remarks on this clone: What it recognizes is unknown.

TCRdb's copy holds only in-frame clones and misses some; the assay was immunoSEQ multiplex PCR. The profile shows approximately 50,000 clones, approximately 79% of them singletons. Time point: pretreatment peripheral blood. Patients were diagnosed with urothelial carcinoma, either locally advanced or metastatic. Sequences were derived from PBMCs, sampled around atezolizumab (anti-PD-L1) treatment. The sequence was obtained from a man aged 65-85 years with urothelial cancer. The V call is TRBV7-7, the J call TRBJ2-7; the D gene is possibly TRBD2 (5 bases). The CDR3 DNA reads as TGTGCCAGCAGCTTAGGGAGGAGTTACGAGCAGTACTTC. Its translation: CASSLGRSYEQYF. Combining the CDR3 with reference TRBV7-7 and TRBJ2-7 gives the whole variable domain GAGVSQSPRYKVTKRGQDVTLRCDPISSHATLYWYQQALGQGPEFLTYFNYEAQPDKSGLPSDRFSAERPEGSISTLTIQRTEQRDSAMYRCASSLGRSYEQYFGPGTRLTVT.